A single sample gave rise to the 14 T cell receptor beta chains below, sequenced in a study of cytomegalovirus exposure and HLA in healthy donors. The protocol was immunoSEQ multiplex PCR, while the TCRdb copy is restricted to in-frame clones and leaves out a portion. Counted here are roughly 350,000 clones, roughly 90% occurring once; the ten biggest clones make up around 0.8%. Sequencing was done on a sample of PBMCs. The receptors shown here come from a young woman in good health and CMV-seronegative.

The gene calls are TRBV6-5 and TRBJ2-1, with 10 nucleotides matching TRBD2. The CDR3 extends over 14 amino acids. Germline V gene sequence: CDR1 MNHEY, CDR2 SVGAGI. Germline trimming cut 6 bases from V and 4 bases from J; bases unmatched to any gene: 3. This chain's CDR3 is CASSLAGAYNEQFF. CDR3 nucleotides: TGTGCCAGCAGCCTAGCGGGAGCGTACAATGAGCAGTTCTTC.

For this clone: The same CDR3 is also encoded by other DNA sequences in this sample. The chain is built from TRBV9 and TRBJ2-7, with D unresolved. The CDR3 contains 11 residues. Deletions cut 3 bases from V and 3 bases from J, with 4 bases between. The germline gives CDR1 SGDLS, CDR2 YYNGEE. DNA of the CDR3: TGTGCCAGCAGCGCAGGCTACGAGCAGTACTTC. Amino acids: CASSAGYEQYF.

This clone was found once. The gene calls are TRBV6-5 and TRBJ2-1; D gene ambiguous. Germline CDR1 reads MNHEY; CDR2 reads SVGAGI. V gave up 2 bases and J gave up 1 base, with 9 bases separating them. This CDR3 contains 15 residues. The CDR3 sequence is CASSYSRLSYNEQFF. The CDR3 region has the DNA TGTGCCAGCAGTTACAGCCGGTTATCCTACAATGAGCAGTTCTTC.

The chain couples TRBV11-3 to TRBJ2-3; D unclear. V was pared by 3 bases and J by 8 bases, with 12 bases between. The CDR3 has 13 residues. Per the germline V gene, CDR1 is SGHNT and CDR2 is YENEEA. The CDR3 coding sequence is TGTGCCAGCAGCTTCCGATCGCTAGGTACGCAGTATTTT. Amino acid sequence: CASSFRSLGTQYF.

This chain uses TRBV29-1 with TRBJ1-3; D is unclear. Between the trimmed V and J ends, which lost 4 bases and 7 bases, there was a span of 14 bases. CDR3 length equals 13 residues. CDR1 and CDR2 (germline): SQVTM, ANQGSEA. The CDR3: CSVVEGGRNTIYF. CDR3 DNA sequence: TGCAGCGTTGTTGAGGGAGGCCGCAACACCATATATTTT. Complete variable domain (other parts from reference TRBV29-1 and TRBJ1-3): SAVISQKPSRDICQRGTSLTIQCQVDSQVTMMFWYRQQPGQSLTLIATANQGSEATYESGFVIDKFPISRPNLTFSTLTVSNMSPEDSSIYLCSVVEGGRNTIYFGEGSWLTVV.

This clone was recorded a few times. The CDR3 here is CASSLVSGGNTIYF. The CDR3 nucleotides are TGTGCCAGCAGCTTGGTGTCAGGGGGAAACACCATATATTTT. The V call is TRBV5-6, the J call TRBJ1-3, with D perhaps matching TRBD1 (5 bases). The CDR3 spans 14 residues. V was shortened by 0 bases and J by 4 bases, with 8 bases between the two germline ends. Germline values: CDR1 SGHDT, CDR2 YYEEEE. The full variable domain, completed using reference TRBV5-6 and TRBJ1-3, is DAGVTQSPTHLIKTRGQQVTLRCSPKSGHDTVSWYQQALGQGPQFIFQYYEEEERQRGNFPDRFSGHQFPNYSSELNVNALLLGDSALYLCASSLVSGGNTIYFGEGSWLTVV.

This chain links TRBV7-6 with TRBJ2-5; 8 bases agree with TRBD1. CDR1 and CDR2 (germline): SGHVS, FNYEAQ. Trimming took 3 bases from V and 1 from J; bases not matched to a gene: 7. There are 16 residues in the CDR3. This chain's CDR3 is CASSFPWTGRQETQYF. CDR3 coding DNA: TGTGCCAGCAGCTTCCCCTGGACAGGGCGCCAAGAGACCCAGTACTTC.

This clone was recorded a few times. Here the CDR3 reads CASSGQGEQYF. The CDR3 coding sequence is TGTGCCAGCAGCGGACAGGGGGAGCAGTACTTC. This sequence joins TRBV9 and TRBJ2-7; 8 positions agree with TRBD1. Germline values: CDR1 SGDLS, CDR2 YYNGEE. The ends lost 3 bases at V and 7 bases at J; junction bases unmatched: 0. This CDR3 spans 11 amino acids.

The chain joins TRBV7-9 to TRBJ2-3; D might be TRBD1 (6 bases). From germline, CDR1 is SEHNR and CDR2 FQNEAQ (reference sequence). The CDR3 loop spans 16 amino acids. The V end lost 2 bases, the J end lost 6 bases, and 18 bases lay between the germline ends. This CDR3 reads CASSLNTGTLADTQYF. The CDR3 DNA is TGTGCCAGCAGCTTAAACACAGGGACACTGGCGGATACGCAGTATTTT.

The chain is built from TRBV19 and TRBJ2-2, with 9 nucleotides matching TRBD2. V was clipped by 3 bases and J by 6 bases; unmatched bases: 8. Germline CDR1 reads LNHDA; CDR2 reads SQIVND (reference sequence). This CDR3 comprises 16 residues. The DNA of the CDR3 is TGTGCCAGTAGTATGCGTCTAGCGGGATCCTCCGGGGAGCTGTTTTTT. Translated: CASSMRLAGSSGELFF. Drawing the rest from reference TRBV19 and TRBJ2-2, the complete variable domain is DGGITQSPKYLFRKEGQNVTLSCEQNLNHDAMYWYRQDPGQGLRLIYYSQIVNDFQKGDIAEGYSVSREKKESFPLTVTSAQKNPTAFYLCASSMRLAGSSGELFFGEGSRLTVL.

The J gene is TRBJ2-2, the V gene TRBV28; TRBD2 might be the D (6 bases). The germline CDR1 and CDR2 sequences are MDHEN and SYDVKM. This CDR3 is 13 amino acids long. V gave up 6 bases and J gave up 7 bases, with 12 bases separating them. The CDR3 loop is CASRGGLDGELFF. CDR3 nucleotide sequence: TGTGCCAGCAGGGGGGGTTTGGACGGGGAGCTGTTTTTT.

This sequence joins TRBV9 and TRBJ2-2; 10 bases are shared with TRBD2. Germline lookup yields CDR1 SGDLS and CDR2 YYNGEE. V dropped 0 bases and J dropped 1; count of bases not matched to a gene: 6. The CDR3 loop spans 18 amino acids. This chain's CDR3 is CASSVEGSGRGNTGELFF. The CDR3 DNA follows: TGTGCCAGCAGCGTAGAGGGGAGCGGGAGGGGGAACACCGGGGAGCTGTTTTTT.

The chain uses TRBV7-9 and TRBJ1-2, with 11 bases aligning to TRBD1. CDR1 is SEHNR, CDR2 FQNEAQ, per germline (reference sequence). With 7 bases clipped from V and 1 base from J, the junction kept 5 bases outside the gene matches. The CDR3 length is 15 residues. In nucleotides, the CDR3 is TGTGCCAGCAACCCGGACAGGGGGCTTAACTATGGCTACACCTTC. Protein product: CASNPDRGLNYGYTF.

This clone appeared once. The chain links TRBV2 to TRBJ2-5; 8 bases line up with TRBD2. The length of the CDR3 is 14 residues. The germline V gene encodes CDR1 SNHLY and CDR2 FYNNEI. J gave up 0 bases and V 6 bases, and 3 bases lay outside the gene matches. The CDR3 DNA follows: TGTGCCAGCAGCCCGACTAGCGACCAAGAGACCCAGTACTTC. Translating gives CASSPTSDQETQYF.